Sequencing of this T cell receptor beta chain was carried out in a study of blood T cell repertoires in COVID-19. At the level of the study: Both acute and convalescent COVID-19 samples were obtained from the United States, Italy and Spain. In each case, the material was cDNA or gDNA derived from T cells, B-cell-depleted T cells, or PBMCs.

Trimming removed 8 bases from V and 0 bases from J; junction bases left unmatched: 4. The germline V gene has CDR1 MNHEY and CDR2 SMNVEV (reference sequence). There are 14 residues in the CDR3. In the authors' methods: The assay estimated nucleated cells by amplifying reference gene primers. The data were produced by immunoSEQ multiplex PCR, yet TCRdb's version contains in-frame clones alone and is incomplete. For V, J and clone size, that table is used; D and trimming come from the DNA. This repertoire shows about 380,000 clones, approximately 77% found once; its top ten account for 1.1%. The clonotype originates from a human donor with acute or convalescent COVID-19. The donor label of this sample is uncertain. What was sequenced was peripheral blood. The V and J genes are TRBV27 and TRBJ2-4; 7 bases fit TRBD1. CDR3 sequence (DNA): TGTGCCAGCGCGACAGGGCTAGCCAAAAACATTCAGTACTTC. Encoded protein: CASATGLAKNIQYF.